The present T cell receptor (beta chain) was sequenced within a study of shared clonotypes between healthy human individuals (dated by TCRdb to the early 2020s). For context, the study as a whole: A couple of women and a few men aged 18 to 49 years were included in the cohort. For each donor, CD4 naive and CD4 memory were each given three plates, CD8 naive was given two plates, and CD8 memory was given one plate. Different laboratories and diverse techniques were used to prepare libraries and sequence TCR repertoires, to increase sequencing depth and limit assay-specific biases. Leukapheresis yielded between about 0.9 and 9 billion PBMCs per donor. Blood TCR repertoires of roughly five healthy adults were deeply sequenced to estimate repertoire size and the extent of clonotype sharing between individuals.

Using the deep immunoSEQ assay, TCR CDR3 regions were amplified from genomic DNA by multiplex PCR. Genomic DNA extracted from each cell subset was distributed evenly over all wells of several immunoSEQ 96-well plates, and each plate served as one replicate. For sorted subsets, approximately 200 ng of genomic DNA, equivalent to roughly 30,000 T cell genomes, went into each replicate PCR. Purified libraries were measured with a Qubit 3.0 fluorometer, size-checked on a Bioanalyzer 2100, and measured again with the KAPA Library Quantification kit. A separate single-read 150-cycle Illumina NextSeq 550 flow cell was used to sequence each immunoSEQ 96-well plate. As for the original processing: Because the immunoSEQ output included only junctional sequences and no quality scores, the filtering could not be the same as the filtering used for full-length reads. To assign V/J genes and CDR3, sequences were annotated using PyIR, a Python wrapper for IgBLAST v1.9, with IMGT germline references. Reads with weak V/J assignments (E-value above 1e-6), missing CDR3, stop codons, out-of-frame junctions, or ambiguous translated residues were removed. V3J clonotypes were defined by identical inferred V gene, J gene, and CDR3 amino acid sequence. Percentage overlap between repertoires was calculated by dividing the number of shared unique clonotypes by the size of the smaller repertoire. Three approaches were used to assess repertoire richness: RTK rarefaction, the Chao1 estimator, and Recon v2.1 estimates of unobserved clonotypes. Generation probabilities for all TCRbeta clonotypes obtained by the gDNA method from a handful of donors were computed using OLGA. The table was pulled from immuneACCESS by TCRdb, which kept in-frame rearrangements only. Such tables lose some clones; where checked, under half of the loss comes from unresolved V genes, and the rest has no known cause. The D gene and trimming were derived from the DNA, and the V and J assignments and clone size from that table. The sample table shows approximately 1.9 million clones, and just under 95% are seen once. The ten largest clones add up to more than 1.5% of the sample.

Concerning this clone itself: Its antigen is currently not known. A junction end diverges from the germline sequence, so it may reflect a read error.

Spanning cysteine to phenylalanine, the CDR3 consists of 16 amino acids. Only CDR3 DNA is held: 48 bases, read in frame from base 1. From the germline V gene, CDR1 is ENHRY and CDR2 is SYGVKD. What the research found in general, with its limitations: Only blood was sampled, and tissue TCR repertoires likely differ from those in blood. Even with the large sequencing depth, rarefaction of the sorted-subset datasets indicated that sequencing was incomplete. Because the study included only a small number of donors, the genetic and exposure-history diversity represented was limited. Clonotypes shared by all four sorted-subset donors showed higher generation probabilities than non-shared clonotypes. Pairwise subsampling indicated that sequencing depth was expected to affect the degree of clonotype sharing among donors. Naive subsets generally had larger estimated clonotype richness than memory subsets. Sharing across a few donors was observed for approximately 4.6% of naive CD4, about 3.2% of naive CD8, over 2% of memory CD4, and around 0.4% of memory CD8 clonotypes.

CD8 naive samples were obtained by positive selection for CCR7 among CD45RO-negative cells, yielding a CD45RA+CCR7+ population from which TemRA cells were excluded. The donors were healthy, HIV-negative adults with no recently reported acute infections or vaccinations. Only Caucasian adults living in Nashville, Tennessee, USA were represented among the donors. Blood was collected by leukapheresis, and PBMCs were isolated by Ficoll-Histopaque density gradient centrifugation and then cryopreserved in liquid nitrogen vapor phase. Purity and quantity of every magnetically sorted T cell population were checked by analytical flow cytometry. Genomic DNA was isolated from each sorted fraction and quantified by UV absorbance on a Nanodrop 2000c.

This receptor was obtained from a man aged 18-30 years in good health. Some clones in this sample may be carry-over from other donors' samples. The sequence joins TRBV10-3 to TRBJ2-1, with 10 central nucleotides matching TRBD1. Sequenced material: naive CD8+ T cells from PBMCs. The label giving this sample's cell subset or site can be read as: CD45RA+CCR7+. The CDR3 here reads CAISDGTGASSNEQFF. The DNA sequence follows: TGTGCCATCAGTGATGGGACAGGGGCCTCCTCCAATGAGCAGTTCTTC.